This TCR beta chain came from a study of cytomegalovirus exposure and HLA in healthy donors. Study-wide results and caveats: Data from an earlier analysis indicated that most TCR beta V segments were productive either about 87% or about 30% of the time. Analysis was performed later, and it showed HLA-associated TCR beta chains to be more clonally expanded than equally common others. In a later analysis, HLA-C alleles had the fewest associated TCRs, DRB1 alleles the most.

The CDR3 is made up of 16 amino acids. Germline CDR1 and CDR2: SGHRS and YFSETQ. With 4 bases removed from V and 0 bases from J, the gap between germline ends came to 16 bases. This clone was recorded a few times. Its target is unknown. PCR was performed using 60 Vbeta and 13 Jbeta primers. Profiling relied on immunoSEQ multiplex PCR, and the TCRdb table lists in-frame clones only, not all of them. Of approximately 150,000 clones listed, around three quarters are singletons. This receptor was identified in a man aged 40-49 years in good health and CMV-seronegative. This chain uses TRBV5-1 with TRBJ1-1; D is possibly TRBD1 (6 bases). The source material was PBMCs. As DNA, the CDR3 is TGCGCCAGCAGCAAAAGAGGACAGACTTTGAACACTGAAGCTTTCTTT. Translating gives CASSKRGQTLNTEAFF. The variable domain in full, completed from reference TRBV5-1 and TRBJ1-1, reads KAGVTQTPRYLIKTRGQQVTLSCSPISGHRSVSWYQQTPGQGLQFLFEYFSETQRNKGNFPGRFSGRQFSNSRSEMNVSTLELGDSALYLCASSKRGQTLNTEAFFGQGTRLTVV.